The source of this T cell receptor beta chain is a study of blood T cells in healthy people across ages. Study findings and constraints: Versus aged donors, long-lived donors had higher diversity and more naive CD4+ cells.

A word on this clonotype: The antigen is not known.

PCR was performed a second time for roughly 7 to 12 cycles using a sample-barcoded 5' primer and a J-beta primer mix. TCRdb used MiXCR to reprocess the 5' RACE reads, holding one entry per CDR3 protein. This sample yields some 550,000 distinct CDR3 sequences, of which around 50% are seen a single time; 20% to 25% belongs to the top ten. Trimming removed 5 bases from V and 2 bases from J, with 16 bases in between. From germline, CDR1 is SGHVS and CDR2 FNYEAQ. The length of the CDR3 is 16 residues. The clonotype originates from an elderly man in good health. The chain uses TRBV7-6 and TRBJ1-5, with D hard to call. Specimen: blood. The CDR3, as DNA: TGTGCCAGCAGCCCTGGTTTGAAGGGTGGCAATCAGCCCCAGCATTTT. Amino acid sequence: CASSPGLKGGNQPQHF.